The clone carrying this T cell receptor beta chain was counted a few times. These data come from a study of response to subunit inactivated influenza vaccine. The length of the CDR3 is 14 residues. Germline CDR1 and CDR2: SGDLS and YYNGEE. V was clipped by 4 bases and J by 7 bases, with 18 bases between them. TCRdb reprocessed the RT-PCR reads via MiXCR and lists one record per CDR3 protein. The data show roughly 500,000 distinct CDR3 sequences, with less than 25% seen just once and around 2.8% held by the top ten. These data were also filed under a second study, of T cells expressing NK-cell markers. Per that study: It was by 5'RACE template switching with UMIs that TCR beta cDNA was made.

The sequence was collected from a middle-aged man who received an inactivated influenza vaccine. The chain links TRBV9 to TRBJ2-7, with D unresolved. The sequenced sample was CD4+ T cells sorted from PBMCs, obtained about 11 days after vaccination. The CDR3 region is CASSPMIGSAEQYF. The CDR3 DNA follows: TGTGCCAGCAGCCCCATGATCGGCTCTGCGGAGCAGTACTTC.